This T cell receptor beta chain was captured by sequencing in a study of blood T cell repertoires in COVID-19. Across the whole study: The analysed material was cDNA or gDNA that came from T cells, B-cell-depleted T cells, or PBMCs.

The authors' processing: Estimation of nucleated cell counts relied on the amplification of reference gene primers. The repertoire was sequenced with immunoSEQ multiplex PCR; TCRdb's copy has only in-frame clones and lacks some. V and J calls plus clone size are reproduced from that table; the DNA served to infer D and trimming. The data hold 250,000 or so clones, with 84% observed a single time. This clone has only a few counts. Germline V gene sequence: CDR1 SGHNT, CDR2 YENEEA. Deletions cut 5 bases from V and 4 bases from J, with 12 bases between. CDR3 size: 13 residues. This clonotype was sampled from a man between 35 and 55 years old who had recovered from COVID-19. The specimen was peripheral blood. V is TRBV11-3 and J is TRBJ2-7, with a tentative D call TRBD1 (6 bases). The CDR3 DNA is TGTGCCAGCAGCCAAGGACAGAATTACGAGCAGTACTTC. It is translated as CASSQGQNYEQYF.